Sequencing of this T cell receptor (beta chain) was carried out in a study of early T cells in non-severe SARS-CoV-2 infection. Study overall: RNA in bulk from unsorted whole blood was sequenced, and chains were unpaired.

General study results and limits: The matching step, a VDJdb search, favored anti-spike CD8 responses and missed private and CD4 specificities.

Attachment of unique molecular identifiers to individual cDNA molecules was performed. TCRdb processed the 5' RACE reads anew with MiXCR; each CDR3 protein has one entry. The sample contains about 50,000 distinct CDR3 sequences, under 7.5% of which appear only once. This clonotype has ten or more counts. Its target is not known. The CDR3 length is 13 residues. CDR1 is MNHEY and CDR2 is SVGAGI in the germline V gene. V dropped 4 bases and J dropped 0 bases, with 6 bases sitting between them. The V gene is TRBV6-5, the J gene TRBJ1-2; D uncertain. The sequence was obtained from an adult who was a healthcare worker with PCR-confirmed SARS-CoV-2 infection or an uninfected control (not recorded which). The sample here was whole blood, taken at baseline. CDR3 coding DNA: TGTGCCAGCAGTTTCGGCCCTAACTATGGCTACACCTTC. It translates to CASSFGPNYGYTF.